This T cell receptor beta chain derives from a study of response to subunit inactivated influenza vaccine. Study-level points and caveats: Researchers suggested that each seasonal influenza vaccination recruits few new T cells.

The CDR3 length is 14 residues. CDR1 and CDR2 (germline): DFQATT, SNEGSKA (reference sequence). Trimming left V 1 base short and J 5 bases short, with 12 bases between. MiXCR, applied by TCRdb to the RT-PCR reads, yields one record per CDR3 protein. Of around 150,000 distinct CDR3 sequences listed, roughly a tenth are singletons. This clonotype has a count of ten or more. Its matching antigen is unknown. The J gene is TRBJ2-1, the V gene TRBV20-1; D unresolved. The sample consisted of non-naive T cells sorted from PBMCs, taken roughly 45 days after vaccination. This clonotype originated in a man aged 50 to 60 who received an inactivated influenza vaccine. The CDR3 nucleotides are TGCAGTGCTAGAGCTACTCCAGGCGACAATGAGCAGTTCTTC. This codes for CSARATPGDNEQFF.